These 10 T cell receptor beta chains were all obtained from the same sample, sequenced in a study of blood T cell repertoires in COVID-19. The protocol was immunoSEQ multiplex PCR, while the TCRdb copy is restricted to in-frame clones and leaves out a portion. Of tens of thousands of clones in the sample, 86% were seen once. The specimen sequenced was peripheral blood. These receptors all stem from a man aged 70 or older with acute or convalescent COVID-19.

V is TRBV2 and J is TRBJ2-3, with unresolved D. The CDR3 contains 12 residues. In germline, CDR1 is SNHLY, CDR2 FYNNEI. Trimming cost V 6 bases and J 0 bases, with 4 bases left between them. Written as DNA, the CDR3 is TGTGCCAGCAGCCCTAGCACAGATACGCAGTATTTT. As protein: CASSPSTDTQYF. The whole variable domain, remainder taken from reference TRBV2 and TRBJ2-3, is EPEVTQTPSHQVTQMGQEVILRCVPISNHLYFYWYRQILGQKVEFLVSFYNNEISEKSEIFDDQFSVERPDGSNFTLKIRSTKLEDSAMYFCASSPSTDTQYFGPGTRLTVL.

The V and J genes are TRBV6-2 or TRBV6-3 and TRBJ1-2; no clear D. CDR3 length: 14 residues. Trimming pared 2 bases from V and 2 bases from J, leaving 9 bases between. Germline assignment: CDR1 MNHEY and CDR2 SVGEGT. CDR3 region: CASSYGGENYGYTF. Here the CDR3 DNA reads TGTGCCAGCAGTTACGGCGGCGAGAACTATGGCTACACCTTC.

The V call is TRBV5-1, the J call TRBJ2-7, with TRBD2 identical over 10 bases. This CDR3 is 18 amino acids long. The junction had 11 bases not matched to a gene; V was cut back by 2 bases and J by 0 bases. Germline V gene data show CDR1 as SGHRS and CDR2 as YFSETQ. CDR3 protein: CASSFSPVTSGNSYEQYF. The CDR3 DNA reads TGCGCCAGCAGCTTTTCCCCGGTCACTAGCGGGAACTCCTACGAGCAGTACTTC.

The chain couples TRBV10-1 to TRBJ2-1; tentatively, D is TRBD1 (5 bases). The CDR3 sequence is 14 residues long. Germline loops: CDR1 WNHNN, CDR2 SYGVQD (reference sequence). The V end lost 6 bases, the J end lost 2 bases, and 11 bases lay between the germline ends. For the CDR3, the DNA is TGCGCCAGCAGAAGGACAAGCACCTACAATGAGCAGTTCTTC. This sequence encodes CASRRTSTYNEQFF.

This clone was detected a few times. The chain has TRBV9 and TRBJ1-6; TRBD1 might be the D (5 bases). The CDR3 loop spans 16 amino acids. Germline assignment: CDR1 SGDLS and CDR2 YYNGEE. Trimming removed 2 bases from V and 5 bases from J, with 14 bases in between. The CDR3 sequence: CASSVGGSPNNSPLHF. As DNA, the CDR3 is TGTGCCAGCAGCGTCGGGGGGAGCCCTAATAATTCACCCCTCCACTTT.

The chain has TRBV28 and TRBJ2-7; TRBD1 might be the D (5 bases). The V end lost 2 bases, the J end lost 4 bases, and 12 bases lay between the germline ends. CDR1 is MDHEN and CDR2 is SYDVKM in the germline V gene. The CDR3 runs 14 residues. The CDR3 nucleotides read TGTGCCAGCAGTTTACGCCAGGGTGCTTACGAGCAGTACTTC. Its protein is CASSLRQGAYEQYF. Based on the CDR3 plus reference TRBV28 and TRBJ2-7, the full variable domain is DVKVTQSSRYLVKRTGEKVFLECVQDMDHENMFWYRQDPGLGLRLIYFSYDVKMKEKGDIPEGYSVSREKKERFSLILESASTNQTSMYLCASSLRQGAYEQYFGPGTRLTVT.

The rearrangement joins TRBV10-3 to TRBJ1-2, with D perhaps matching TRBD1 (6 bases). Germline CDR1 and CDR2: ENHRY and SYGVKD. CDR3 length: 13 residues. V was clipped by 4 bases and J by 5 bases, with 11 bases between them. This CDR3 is CAISVKGDYGYTF. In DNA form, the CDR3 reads TGTGCCATCAGTGTTAAGGGGGATTATGGCTACACCTTC.

CDR3 nucleotide sequence: TGTGCCAGCAGCTTGGGGGGGCGAGGGGGCTACAATGAGCAGTTCTTC. This sequence encodes CASSLGGRGGYNEQFF. J is TRBJ2-1 and V is TRBV5-4, with D perhaps TRBD1 (6 bases). The V end was cut by 0 bases, the J end by 3 bases, with 13 bases between. Looked up from germline, CDR1 is SGHNT and CDR2 is YYREEE (reference sequence). This CDR3 has 16 amino acids.

The CDR3 sequence is CASSFPETSAETQYF. The CDR3 coding sequence is TGTGCCAGCAGCTTCCCCGAGACTTCGGCCGAGACCCAGTACTTC. The genes are TRBV5-4 and TRBJ2-5; D gene uncertain. CDR1 and CDR2 (germline): SGHNT, YYREEE (reference sequence). Between the trimmed V and J ends, which lost 2 bases and 5 bases, there was a span of 16 bases. The CDR3 has 15 amino acids. Looking up the rest from reference TRBV5-4 and TRBJ2-5 gives the full variable domain: ETGVTQSPTHLIKTRGQQVTLRCSSQSGHNTVSWYQQALGQGPQFIFQYYREEENGRGNFPPRFSGLQFPNYSSELNVNALELDDSALYLCASSFPETSAETQYFGPGTRLLVL.

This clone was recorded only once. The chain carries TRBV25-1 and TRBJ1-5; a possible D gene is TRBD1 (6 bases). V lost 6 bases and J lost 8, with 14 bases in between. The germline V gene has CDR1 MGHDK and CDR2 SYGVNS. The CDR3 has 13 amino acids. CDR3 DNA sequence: TGTGCCAGCAGCGAACAGGGCCCGGAGCCCCAGCATTTT. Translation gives CASSEQGPEPQHF.